Listed below are T cell receptor beta chains from one sample, sequenced in a study of blood T cells in healthy people across ages. MiXCR, applied by TCRdb to the 5' RACE reads, yields one record per CDR3 protein. The sample holds more than 650,000 distinct CDR3 sequences, about 53% seen once. Sequencing was performed on blood. These TCRs come from an elderly man in good health. Both conserved end residues are trimmed from each CDR3.

>TRBJ1-1|TRBV12-3/TRBV12-4
ASSLGGSEAF
>TRBJ1-6|TRBV20-1
SASKVIEGSPLH
>TRBJ1-2|TRBV6-5
ASSQRFPYGYT
>-|TRBV12-3/TRBV12-4
ASKRGLSYEQY
>TRBJ2-6|TRBV5-5
ASSLGYGGMSGANVLT
>TRBJ2-5|TRBV20-1
SARDNSGLATQETQY
>TRBJ2-5|TRBV15
ATSRVPGQETQY
>TRBJ2-7|TRBV6-6
ASTLPGQGIYEQY
>TRBJ1-2|TRBV20-1
SAITGQGYYGYT
>TRBJ2-6|TRBV10-3
ATTGSGGSGANVLT
>TRBJ2-1|TRBV28
ASRHGRGPGLAGSYNEQF
>TRBJ2-5|TRBV7-2
ASSLGGSLETQY
>TRBJ2-4|TRBV10-3
AIRAGRQDIQY
>TRBJ1-2|TRBV29-1
SVEQQGDYDYT
>TRBJ1-1|TRBV12-5
ASGHGQGDWNTEAF
>TRBJ2-5|TRBV24-1
ATSGPAWTSEQETQY
>TRBJ2-1|TRBV27
ASSQSYEQF
>TRBJ2-1|TRBV7-6
ASSSAGTSGYNEQF
>TRBJ2-1|TRBV2
ASSGGGAGQYNEQF
>TRBJ2-7|TRBV25-1
ATIAGGAAEQY
>TRBJ1-2|TRBV27
ASSQQGSFGYT
>-|TRBV10-3
ATSGLAAIKEQY
>TRBJ1-5|TRBV29-1
SVQSAINQPQH
>TRBJ2-5|TRBV20-1
SATDRGGIQETQY
>TRBJ2-1|TRBV12-3/TRBV12-4
ASRLSGSEQF
>TRBJ1-4|TRBV3-1
ASSQGGSNEKLF
>TRBJ1-2|TRBV24-1
ATSEGTVYGYT
>TRBJ2-3|TRBV6-5
ASKKPMGGGSTQY
>TRBJ2-1|TRBV5-1
ASSLGLLAREQF
>TRBJ1-5|TRBV12-3/TRBV12-4
ASRVGSNQPQH
>-|TRBV29-1
SGEEVYEQY
>-|TRBV7-2
ASSAAGTGAYEQY
>TRBJ2-5|TRBV18
ASSGRTSGSGETQY
>TRBJ1-1|TRBV7-2
ACSLAGFNTEAF
>-|TRBV5-1
ASSLRETEQY
>TRBJ2-1|TRBV2
ASTRRAGRSEQF
>-|TRBV7-6
ASSGGAEQY
>TRBJ2-1|TRBV20-1
SAPSGESPNNEQF
>TRBJ2-7|TRBV29-1
SADRVYEQY
>TRBJ2-1|TRBV7-2
ASSLLGTSGPRNEQF
>TRBJ1-2|TRBV27
ASSLAAVGDYGYT
>TRBJ1-2|TRBV20-1
SGRGGSGYT
>TRBJ1-4|TRBV2
ASSDGRVNEKLF
>TRBJ2-3|TRBV20-1
SASPLTRGDTQY
>TRBJ2-1|TRBV5-1
ASSLGLGRNSYNEQF
>TRBJ2-4|TRBV28
ASSSNLSGLAKNIQY
>TRBJ2-3|TRBV5-1
ASSLDALDTQY
>-|TRBV28
ASSLTSSGRTLPYEQY
>TRBJ1-1|TRBV3-1
ASSQEIGGGNTEAF
>TRBJ2-3|TRBV2
ASRKEKRATDTQY
>TRBJ2-7|TRBV20-1
SAPQGAAYEQY
>TRBJ2-3|TRBV20-1
SARDGDRGTVADTQY
>TRBJ2-3|TRBV11-2
ASSLGRVTDTQY
>TRBJ2-7|TRBV7-9
ASSLGRLADFYDEQY
>TRBJ1-2|TRBV7-9
ASSLDGNRALSNYGYT
>TRBJ1-2|TRBV25-1
ASQKEGSGYT
>TRBJ2-3|TRBV29-1
SVSGLAEHRYAY
>TRBJ2-6|TRBV5-1
ASSLSVTGANVLT
>TRBJ2-3|TRBV20-1
SAWDTDTDTQY